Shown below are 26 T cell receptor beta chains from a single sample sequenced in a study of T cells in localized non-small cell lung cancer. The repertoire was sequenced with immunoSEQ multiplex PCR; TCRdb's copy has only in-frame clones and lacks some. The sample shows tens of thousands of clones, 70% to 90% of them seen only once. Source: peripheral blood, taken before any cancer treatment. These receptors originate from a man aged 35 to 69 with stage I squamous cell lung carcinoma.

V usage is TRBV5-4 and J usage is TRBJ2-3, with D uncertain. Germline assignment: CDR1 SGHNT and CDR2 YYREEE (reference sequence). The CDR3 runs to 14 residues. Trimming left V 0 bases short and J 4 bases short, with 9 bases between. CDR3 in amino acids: CASSLGKSPDTQYF. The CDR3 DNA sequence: TGTGCCAGCAGCTTGGGGAAGTCCCCAGATACGCAGTATTTT. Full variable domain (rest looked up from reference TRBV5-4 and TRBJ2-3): ETGVTQSPTHLIKTRGQQVTLRCSSQSGHNTVSWYQQALGQGPQFIFQYYREEENGRGNFPPRFSGLQFPNYSSELNVNALELDDSALYLCASSLGKSPDTQYFGPGTRLTVL.

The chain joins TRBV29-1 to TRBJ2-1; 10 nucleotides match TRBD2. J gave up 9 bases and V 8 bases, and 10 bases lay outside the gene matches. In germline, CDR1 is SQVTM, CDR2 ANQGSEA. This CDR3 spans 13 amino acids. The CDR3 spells CSMEESGRGEQFF. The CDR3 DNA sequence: TGCAGCATGGAGGAGAGCGGGAGGGGTGAGCAGTTCTTC.

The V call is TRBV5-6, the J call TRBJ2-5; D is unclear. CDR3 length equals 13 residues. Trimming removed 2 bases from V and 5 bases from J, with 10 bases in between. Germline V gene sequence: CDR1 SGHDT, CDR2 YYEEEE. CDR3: CASSLERLETQYF. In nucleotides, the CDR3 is TGTGCCAGCAGCTTAGAGCGTTTGGAGACCCAGTACTTC.

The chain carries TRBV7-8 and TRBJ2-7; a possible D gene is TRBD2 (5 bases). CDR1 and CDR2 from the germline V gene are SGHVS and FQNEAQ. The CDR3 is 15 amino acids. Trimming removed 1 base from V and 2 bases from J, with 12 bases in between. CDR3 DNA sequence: TGTGCCAGCAGCTTAGGGGTGGGAGCGACCTACGAGCAGTACTTC. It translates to CASSLGVGATYEQYF.

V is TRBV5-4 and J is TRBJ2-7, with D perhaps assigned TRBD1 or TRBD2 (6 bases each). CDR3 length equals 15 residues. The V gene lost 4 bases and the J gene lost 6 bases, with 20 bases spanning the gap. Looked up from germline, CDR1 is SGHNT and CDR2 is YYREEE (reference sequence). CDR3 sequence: CASSQMEGGLVEQYF. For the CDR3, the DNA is TGTGCCAGCAGCCAAATGGAGGGGGGTCTTGTCGAGCAGTACTTC.

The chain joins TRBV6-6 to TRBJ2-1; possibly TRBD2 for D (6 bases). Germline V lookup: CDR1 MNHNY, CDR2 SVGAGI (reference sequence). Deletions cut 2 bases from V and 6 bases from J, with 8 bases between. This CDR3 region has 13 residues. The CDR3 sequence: CASSYGGTNEQFF. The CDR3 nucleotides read TGTGCCAGCAGTTACGGAGGGACCAATGAGCAGTTCTTC.

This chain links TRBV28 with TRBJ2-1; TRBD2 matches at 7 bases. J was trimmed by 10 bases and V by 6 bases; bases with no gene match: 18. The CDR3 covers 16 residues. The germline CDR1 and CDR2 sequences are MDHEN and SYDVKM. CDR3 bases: TGTGCCAGCAGCGCCCAGACTAGCCATGGCCCGCGAGAGCAGTTCTTC. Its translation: CASSAQTSHGPREQFF.

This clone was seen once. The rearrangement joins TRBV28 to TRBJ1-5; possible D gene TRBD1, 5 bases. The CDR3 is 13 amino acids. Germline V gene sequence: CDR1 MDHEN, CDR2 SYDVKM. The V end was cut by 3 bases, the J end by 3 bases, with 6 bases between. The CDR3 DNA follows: TGTGCCAGCAGTTTCGGACACAATCAGCCCCAGCATTTT. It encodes CASSFGHNQPQHF.

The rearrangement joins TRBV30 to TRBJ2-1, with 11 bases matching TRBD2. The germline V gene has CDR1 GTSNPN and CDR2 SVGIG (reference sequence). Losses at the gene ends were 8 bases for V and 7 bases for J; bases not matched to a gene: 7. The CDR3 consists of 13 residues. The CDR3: CAATSGGSNEQFF. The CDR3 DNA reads TGTGCCGCAACTAGCGGGGGTTCTAATGAGCAGTTCTTC.

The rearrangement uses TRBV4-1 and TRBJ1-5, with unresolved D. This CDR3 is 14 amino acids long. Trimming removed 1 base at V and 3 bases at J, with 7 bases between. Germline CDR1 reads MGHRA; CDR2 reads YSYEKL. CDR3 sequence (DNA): TGCGCCAGCAGCCAAGGAAATCCCAATCAGCCCCAGCATTTT. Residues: CASSQGNPNQPQHF.

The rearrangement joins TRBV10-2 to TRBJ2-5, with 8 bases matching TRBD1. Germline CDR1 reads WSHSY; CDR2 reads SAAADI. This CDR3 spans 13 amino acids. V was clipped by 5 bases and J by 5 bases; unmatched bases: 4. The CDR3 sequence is CASSQGARETQYF. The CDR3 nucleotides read TGCGCCAGCAGTCAGGGGGCCAGGGAGACCCAGTACTTC.

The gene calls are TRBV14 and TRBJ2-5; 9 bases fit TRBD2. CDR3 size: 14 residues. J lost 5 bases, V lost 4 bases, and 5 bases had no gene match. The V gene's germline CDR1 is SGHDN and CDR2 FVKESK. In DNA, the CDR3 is TGTGCCAGCAGCCCGGGGACTAGCTGGGAGACCCAGTACTTC. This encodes CASSPGTSWETQYF.

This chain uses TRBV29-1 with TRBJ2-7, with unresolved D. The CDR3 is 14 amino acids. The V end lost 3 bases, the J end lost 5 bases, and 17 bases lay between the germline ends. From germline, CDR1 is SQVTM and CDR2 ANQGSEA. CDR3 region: CSVEGGGSPDEQYF. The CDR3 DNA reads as TGCAGCGTTGAGGGTGGCGGTTCCCCGGACGAGCAGTACTTC.

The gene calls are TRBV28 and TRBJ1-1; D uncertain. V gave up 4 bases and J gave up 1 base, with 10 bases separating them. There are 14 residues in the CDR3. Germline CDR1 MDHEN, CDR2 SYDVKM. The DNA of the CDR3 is TGTGCCAGCAGTTCAAAAGACCCGAACACTGAAGCTTTCTTT. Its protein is CASSSKDPNTEAFF.

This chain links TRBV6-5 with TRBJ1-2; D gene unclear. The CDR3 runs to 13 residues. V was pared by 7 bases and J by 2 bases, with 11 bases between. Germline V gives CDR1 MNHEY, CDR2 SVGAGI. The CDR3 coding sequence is TGTGCCAGCACTCAGAGAGCGAACTATGGCTACACCTTC. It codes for CASTQRANYGYTF.

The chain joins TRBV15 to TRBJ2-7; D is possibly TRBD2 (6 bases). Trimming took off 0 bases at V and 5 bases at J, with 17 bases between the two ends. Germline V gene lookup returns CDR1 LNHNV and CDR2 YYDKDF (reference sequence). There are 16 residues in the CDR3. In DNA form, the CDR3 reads TGTGCCACCAGCAGAGATCCCACTAGCAGTTCGGACGAGCAGTACTTC. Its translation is CATSRDPTSSSDEQYF.

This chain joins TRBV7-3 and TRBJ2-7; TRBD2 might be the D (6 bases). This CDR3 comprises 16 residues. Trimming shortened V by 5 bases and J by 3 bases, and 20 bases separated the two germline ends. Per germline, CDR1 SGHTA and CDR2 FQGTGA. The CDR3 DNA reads TGTGCCAGCAGCCCTTCACCGACTAGTGTATTCTACGAGCAGTACTTC. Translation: CASSPSPTSVFYEQYF.

Here the CDR3 reads CASSSTRGGTSGANVLTF. In DNA form, the CDR3 reads TGTGCCAGCAGCTCCACCAGAGGGGGGACCTCTGGGGCCAACGTCCTGACTTTC. This chain connects TRBV5-6 to TRBJ2-6; D is tentatively TRBD1 or TRBD2 (6 bases each). Trimming removed 3 bases at V and 0 bases at J, with 16 bases between. Germline values: CDR1 SGHDT, CDR2 YYEEEE. This CDR3 spans 18 amino acids.

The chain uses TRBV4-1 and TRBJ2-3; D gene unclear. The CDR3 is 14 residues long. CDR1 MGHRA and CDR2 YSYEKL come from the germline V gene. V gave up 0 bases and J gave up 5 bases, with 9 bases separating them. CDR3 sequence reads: CASSQDPKGDTQYF. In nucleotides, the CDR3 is TGCGCCAGCAGCCAAGATCCGAAGGGAGATACGCAGTATTTT.

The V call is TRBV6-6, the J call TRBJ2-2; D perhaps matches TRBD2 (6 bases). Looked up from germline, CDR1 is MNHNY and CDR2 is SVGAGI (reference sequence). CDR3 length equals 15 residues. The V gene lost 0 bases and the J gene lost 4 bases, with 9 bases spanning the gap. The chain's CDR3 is CASSYSQGGTGELFF. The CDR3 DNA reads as TGTGCCAGCAGTTACTCCCAGGGAGGCACCGGGGAGCTGTTTTTT.

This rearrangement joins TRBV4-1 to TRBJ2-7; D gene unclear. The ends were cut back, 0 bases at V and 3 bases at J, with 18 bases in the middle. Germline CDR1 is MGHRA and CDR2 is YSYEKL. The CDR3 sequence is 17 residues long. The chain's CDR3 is CASSQEGRPSNFYEQYF. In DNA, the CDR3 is TGCGCCAGCAGCCAAGAGGGCAGGCCCAGCAACTTCTACGAGCAGTACTTC.

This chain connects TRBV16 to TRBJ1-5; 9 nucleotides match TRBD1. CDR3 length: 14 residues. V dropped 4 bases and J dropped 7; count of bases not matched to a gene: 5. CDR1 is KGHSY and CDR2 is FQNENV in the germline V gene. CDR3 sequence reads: CASSLGQGEQPQHF. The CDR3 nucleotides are TGTGCCAGCAGCCTGGGACAGGGCGAACAGCCCCAGCATTTT. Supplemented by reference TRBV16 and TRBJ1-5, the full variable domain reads GEEVAQTPKHLVRGEGQKAKLYCAPIKGHSYVFWYQQVLKNEFKFLISFQNENVFDETGMPKERFSAKCLPNSPCSLEIQATKLEDSAVYFCASSLGQGEQPQHFGDGTRLSIL.

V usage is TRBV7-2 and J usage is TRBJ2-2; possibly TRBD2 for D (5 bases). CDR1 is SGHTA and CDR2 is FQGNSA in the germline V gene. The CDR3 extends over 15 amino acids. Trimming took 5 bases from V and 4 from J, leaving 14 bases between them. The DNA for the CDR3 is TGTGCCAGCAGCCTAATCCTAAGCGGCACCGGGGAGCTGTTTTTT. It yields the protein CASSLILSGTGELFF. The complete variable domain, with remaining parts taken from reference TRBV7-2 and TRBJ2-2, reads GAGVSQSPSNKVTEKGKDVELRCDPISGHTALYWYRQSLGQGLEFLIYFQGNSAPDKSGLPSDRFSAERTGGSVSTLTIQRTQQEDSAVYLCASSLILSGTGELFFGEGSRLTVL.

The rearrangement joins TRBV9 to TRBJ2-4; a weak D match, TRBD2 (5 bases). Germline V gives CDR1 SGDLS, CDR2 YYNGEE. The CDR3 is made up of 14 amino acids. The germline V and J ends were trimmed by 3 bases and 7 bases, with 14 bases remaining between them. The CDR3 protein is CASSASGLVNIQYF. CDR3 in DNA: TGTGCCAGCAGCGCGTCGGGATTAGTTAACATTCAGTACTTC.

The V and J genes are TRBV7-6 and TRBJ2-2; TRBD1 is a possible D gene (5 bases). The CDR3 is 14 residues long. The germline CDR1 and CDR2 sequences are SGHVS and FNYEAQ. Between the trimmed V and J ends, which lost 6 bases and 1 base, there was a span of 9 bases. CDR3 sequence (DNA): TGTGCCAGCAGGCAGACAGAGAACACCGGGGAGCTGTTTTTT. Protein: CASRQTENTGELFF.

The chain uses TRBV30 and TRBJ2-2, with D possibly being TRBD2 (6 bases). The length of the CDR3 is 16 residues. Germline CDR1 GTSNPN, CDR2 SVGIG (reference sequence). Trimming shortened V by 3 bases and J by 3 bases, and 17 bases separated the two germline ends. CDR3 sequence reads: CAWSRDSTYYTGELFF. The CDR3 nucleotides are TGTGCCTGGAGCCGGGACTCCACTTACTACACCGGGGAGCTGTTTTTT.